These T cell receptor beta chains were read from a single sample in a study of blood T cell repertoires in COVID-19. The protocol was immunoSEQ multiplex PCR, while the TCRdb copy is restricted to in-frame clones and leaves out a portion. The table shows some 150,000 clones, with around 87% occurring only once. Material for sequencing was peripheral blood. These receptor sequences come from a woman in her fifties or sixties with active or convalescent COVID-19. The CDR3 runs from the conserved cysteine through the conserved F or W. A D gene is named only where the DNA matches it firmly. Size values are once, few and many counts, or a class for expanded clones, and some rows have none.

v_gene	j_gene	d_gene	abundance	CDR3aa	CDR3nt
TRBV27	TRBJ2-1	.	.	CASSLSGPNPNNEQFF	TGTGCCAGCAGTTTAAGTGGGCCAAACCCAAACAATGAGCAGTTCTTC
TRBV5-1	TRBJ2-1	TRBD1	.	CASSPYRGTGDNEQFF	TGCGCCAGCAGCCCGTACAGGGGTACAGGGGACAATGAGCAGTTCTTC
TRBV5-1	TRBJ2-2	.	.	CASSNRAGELFF	TGCGCCAGCAGCAACAGGGCCGGGGAGCTGTTTTTT
TRBV11-2	TRBJ1-2	.	.	CASSTFPYGYTF	TGTGCCAGCAGCACATTTCCTTATGGCTACACCTTC
TRBV28	TRBJ1-5	.	once	CASRRPQISSNQPQHF	TGTGCCAGCAGACGTCCACAGATTTCTAGCAATCAGCCCCAGCATTTT
TRBV3-1/TRBV3-2	TRBJ1-3	.	few	CASSSRSGNTIYF	TGTGCCAGCAGCTCCCGCTCTGGAAACACCATATATTTT
TRBV18	TRBJ1-6	.	few	CASSNLGEDSPLHF	TGTGCCAGCTCAAACTTGGGGGAGGATTCACCCCTCCACTTT
TRBV7-9	TRBJ1-5	.	.	CASSSEGPFGNQPQHF	TGTGCCAGCAGCTCCGAGGGCCCCTTTGGCAATCAGCCCCAGCATTTT
TRBV2	TRBJ1-4	.	.	CASREGPVGKLFF	TGTGCCAGCAGGGAGGGGCCGGTAGGAAAACTGTTTTTT
TRBV5-6	TRBJ1-5	.	.	CASSLYMPFGGYRQPQHF	TGTGCCAGCAGCCTCTATATGCCCTTTGGGGGGTATCGTCAGCCCCAGCATTTT
TRBV5-4	TRBJ2-7	TRBD1	.	CASSLDRGYEQYF	TGTGCCAGCAGCTTGGACAGGGGATACGAGCAGTACTTC
TRBV7-2	TRBJ2-5	.	.	CASSLVGAEGTQYF	TGTGCCAGCAGCTTAGTCGGGGCGGAGGGGACCCAGTACTTC
TRBV4-1	TRBJ1-5	.	once	CASSQDGNQPQHF	TGCGCCAGCAGCCAAGACGGCAATCAGCCCCAGCATTTT
TRBV10-3	TRBJ1-5	.	.	CAISESKGGGNQPQHF	TGTGCCATCAGTGAGTCGAAGGGAGGGGGCAATCAGCCCCAGCATTTT
TRBV4-1	TRBJ1-6	.	.	CASSQVSGRGNSPLHF	TGCGCCAGCAGCCAAGTTTCAGGGAGGGGTAATTCACCCCTCCACTTT
TRBV14	TRBJ2-7	.	.	CASSQGQIPYEQYF	TGTGCCAGCAGCCAAGGGCAGATACCCTACGAGCAGTACTTC
TRBV15	TRBJ2-1	.	.	CATSRDLGVGGNEQFF	TGTGCCACCAGCAGAGATTTGGGGGTAGGGGGTAATGAGCAGTTCTTC
TRBV19	TRBJ1-5	.	once	CASSITGPNQPQHF	TGTGCCAGTAGTATAACAGGGCCCAATCAGCCCCAGCATTTT
TRBV28	TRBJ2-7	.	.	CASSLSPDSLSYEQYF	TGTGCCAGCAGTTTATCGCCCGACAGTCTTTCCTACGAGCAGTACTTC
TRBV4-1	TRBJ1-1	.	.	CASSHSTGNTEAFF	TGCGCCAGCAGCCATTCGACAGGGAACACTGAAGCTTTCTTT
TRBV5-1	TRBJ2-7	TRBD2	.	CASSLTSGPGLLEQYF	TGCGCCAGCAGCTTGACGAGCGGACCGGGACTACTCGAGCAGTACTTC
TRBV27	TRBJ2-5	TRBD1	.	CASSFGWGTGGETQYF	TGTGCCAGCAGTTTTGGATGGGGGACAGGGGGGGAGACCCAGTACTTC
TRBV7-2	TRBJ2-7	TRBD2	.	CASSEGLAGAYYEQYF	TGTGCCAGCAGCGAGGGACTAGCGGGAGCTTACTACGAGCAGTACTTC
TRBV7-3	TRBJ2-5	TRBD2	.	CASSLIPAGGQETQYF	TGTGCCAGCAGCTTAATTCCCGCGGGAGGGCAGGAGACCCAGTACTTC
TRBV2	TRBJ2-7	.	.	CASRATSLEQYF	TGTGCCAGCAGAGCGACTAGTCTGGAGCAGTACTTC
TRBV14	TRBJ2-5	TRBD2	.	CASSQVRGASQETQYF	TGTGCCAGCAGCCAAGTGCGGGGGGCGAGCCAAGAGACCCAGTACTTC
TRBV11-2	TRBJ1-1	.	.	CASSWATREAFF	TGTGCCAGCAGCTGGGCGACTAGGGAAGCTTTCTTT
TRBV6-5	TRBJ2-2	.	few	CASSYIWAPDTGELFF	TGTGCCAGCAGTTACATTTGGGCTCCAGACACCGGGGAGCTGTTTTTT
TRBV2	TRBJ2-5	TRBD2	.	CASSLGGLSETQYF	TGTGCCAGCAGCCTTGGGGGACTATCGGAGACCCAGTACTTC
TRBV5-5	TRBJ2-1	TRBD2	.	CASSLEGLAGTYNEQFF	TGTGCCAGCAGCTTGGAGGGACTAGCGGGGACCTACAATGAGCAGTTCTTC
TRBV15	TRBJ2-1	TRBD2	.	CATSRGGAGGKFNEQFF	TGTGCCACCAGCAGAGGGGGAGCGGGAGGGAAGTTCAATGAGCAGTTCTTC
TRBV7-2	TRBJ2-5	.	.	CATSLQKQVRGETQYF	TGTGCCACCTCGCTACAGAAACAGGTCCGAGGAGAGACCCAGTACTTC
TRBV24-1	TRBJ2-1	.	.	CATSDLVSKAGLPSYNEQFF	TGTGCCACCAGTGATTTAGTTAGCAAAGCGGGCCTCCCCTCCTACAATGAGCAGTTCTTC
TRBV19	TRBJ1-1	TRBD1	.	CASIGTGIYTEAFF	TGTGCCAGTATAGGGACAGGGATTTACACTGAAGCTTTCTTT
TRBV4-3	TRBJ2-2	.	.	CASSQEASHTGELFF	TGCGCCAGCAGCCAGGAAGCTAGCCACACCGGGGAGCTGTTTTTT
TRBV28	TRBJ1-2	.	.	CASITGGSFYGYTF	TGTGCCAGCATCACTGGGGGCAGCTTCTATGGCTACACCTTC
TRBV18	TRBJ1-2	.	.	CASSPFSDSYGYTF	TGTGCCAGCTCACCATTCTCCGACTCCTATGGCTACACCTTC
TRBV19	TRBJ1-2	.	once	CASSPTGAYGYTF	TGTGCCAGTAGCCCGACTGGGGCCTATGGCTACACCTTC
TRBV3-1/TRBV3-2	TRBJ2-6	TRBD1	.	CASSQATPGGSGANVLTF	TGTGCCAGCAGCCAAGCGACCCCAGGGGGCTCTGGGGCCAACGTCCTGACTTTC
TRBV18	TRBJ2-5	TRBD1	.	CASSPGQGQETQYF	TGTGCCAGCTCACCCGGACAGGGGCAAGAGACCCAGTACTTC
TRBV29-1	TRBJ2-7	.	once	CSVEEGGAEQYF	TGCAGCGTTGAAGAGGGCGGGGCTGAGCAGTACTTC
TRBV12-3/TRBV12-4	TRBJ1-2	.	.	CASSERQNGYTF	TGTGCCAGCAGTGAAAGACAGAATGGCTACACCTTC
TRBV28	TRBJ2-7	TRBD1	.	CASSSGQLPGEQYF	TGTGCCAGCAGTTCGGGACAGCTGCCTGGCGAGCAGTACTTC
TRBV7-2	TRBJ2-2	.	.	CASSLDGAFNTGELFF	TGTGCCAGCAGCTTAGATGGGGCTTTCAACACCGGGGAGCTGTTTTTT
TRBV6-2/TRBV6-3	TRBJ1-1	.	.	CASSGPGGTEAFF	TGTGCCAGCAGCGGGCCAGGCGGGACTGAAGCTTTCTTT
TRBV2	TRBJ1-1	.	.	CASSGPGRSTEAFF	TGTGCCAGCAGTGGGCCTGGGAGAAGCACTGAAGCTTTCTTT
TRBV18	TRBJ2-7	TRBD1	.	CASSQGAAYEQYF	TGTGCCAGCTCCCAGGGGGCTGCCTACGAGCAGTACTTC
TRBV28	TRBJ2-7	.	.	CASRAGSGEQYF	TGTGCCAGCAGGGCGGGATCTGGCGAGCAGTACTTC
TRBV6-1	TRBJ2-7	TRBD2	.	CASSGWGELAGFYEQYF	TGTGCCAGCAGTGGTTGGGGGGAACTAGCGGGGTTCTACGAGCAGTACTTC
TRBV13	TRBJ1-4	TRBD1	.	CASSSGTEINEKLFF	TGTGCCAGCAGTTCAGGGACAGAAATTAATGAAAAACTGTTTTTT
TRBV10-3	TRBJ1-1	.	.	CAIGQGRTEAFF	TGTGCCATCGGTCAGGGTCGGACTGAAGCTTTCTTT
TRBV7-9	TRBJ2-5	TRBD2	once	CASSANSPGGAETQYF	TGTGCCAGCAGCGCTAATTCCCCGGGGGGGGCAGAGACCCAGTACTTC
TRBV27	TRBJ1-6	TRBD1	.	CASSWGQGDNSPLHF	TGTGCCAGCAGTTGGGGACAGGGGGATAATTCACCCCTCCACTTT